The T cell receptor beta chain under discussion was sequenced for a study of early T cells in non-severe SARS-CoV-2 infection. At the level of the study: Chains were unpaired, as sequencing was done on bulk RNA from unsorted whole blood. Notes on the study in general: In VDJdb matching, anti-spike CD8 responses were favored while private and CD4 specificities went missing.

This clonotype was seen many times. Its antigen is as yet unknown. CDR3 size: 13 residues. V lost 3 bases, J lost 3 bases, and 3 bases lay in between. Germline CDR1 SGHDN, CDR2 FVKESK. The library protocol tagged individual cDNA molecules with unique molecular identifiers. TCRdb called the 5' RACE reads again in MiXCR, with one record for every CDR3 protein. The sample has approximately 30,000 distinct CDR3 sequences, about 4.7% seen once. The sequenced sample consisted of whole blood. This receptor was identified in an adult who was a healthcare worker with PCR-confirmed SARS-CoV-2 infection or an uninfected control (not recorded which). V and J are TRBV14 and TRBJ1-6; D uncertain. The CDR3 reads CASSQVYNSPLHF. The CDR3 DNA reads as TGTGCCAGCAGCCAGGTCTATAATTCACCCCTCCACTTT.